This T cell receptor beta chain was found in a study of blood T cell repertoires in COVID-19. Whole-study context: Whether acute or convalescent, the COVID-19 samples came from the United States, Italy and Spain. T cells, B-cell-depleted T cells, or PBMCs provided the cDNA or gDNA that served as material.

Authors' methods: Amplified reference gene primers provided the basis for estimating nucleated cell counts. Assay: immunoSEQ multiplex PCR; the TCRdb copy retains only in-frame clones and omits some. The V and J calls and clone size were taken over from that table, and D and trimming were inferred from the DNA. The data hold about 110,000 clones, with around 89% observed a single time. The CDR3 is 15 residues long. V lost 6 bases and J lost 0, with 14 bases in between. The V gene's germline CDR1 is SNHLY and CDR2 FYNNEI. The TCR originated in a woman aged 45 to 65 with acute or convalescent COVID-19. The chain links TRBV2 to TRBJ1-1; tentative D call: TRBD1 (6 bases). The sample consisted of peripheral blood. CDR3 DNA: TGTGCCAGCAGAGAAAGGACAGCCATGAACACTGAAGCTTTCTTT. Translation: CASRERTAMNTEAFF.